This T cell receptor (beta chain) is drawn from a study of T cells in Graves' hyperthyroidism and ophthalmopathy (dated by TCRdb to the late 2010s). Some background on the complete study: Peripheral blood was sampled at the time of initial diagnosis, prior to any treatment. TCR V-J signatures able to tell the groups apart were searched for in a discovery cohort of some 97 patients, of whom more than 40 had Graves' ophthalmopathy and more than 55 had stable Graves' hyperthyroidism. In about 6 Graves' hyperthyroidism patients, the study also compared T-cell repertoires from thyroid tissue with T-cell repertoires from blood. An independent validation cohort of under 20 hyperthyroidism patients and 17 patients who later progressed to ophthalmopathy tested prospective prediction of ophthalmopathy. The 95 to 100 discovery patients were divided at random into training and test sets in a 7:3 ratio. After sampling, hyperthyroidism patients received methimazole starting at 30 mg daily, and ophthalmopathy patients received high-dose intravenous methylprednisolone. TCR Vbeta CDR3 sequencing of some 140 peripheral blood samples (43 ophthalmopathy, about 75 hyperthyroidism and approximately 17 progressor patients) is reported in the paper.

Results and caveats for the whole study, not just this receptor: Most expanded thyroid clonotypes (frequency above 0.001) were also detected in blood, a finding suggesting that blood repertoires may reflect thyroid immune responses. During validation, the model predicted progression to ophthalmopathy a median of approximately 7 months ahead of onset, with more than 55% sensitivity and roughly 72% specificity. Sample size was not statistically predetermined, and blinding of investigators to group allocation was not performed. Ophthalmopathy was separated from stable hyperthyroidism by a 13 V-J signature model, with about 86% sensitivity and approximately 81% specificity obtained in cross-validation and 80%/75% obtained in testing.

This clonotype was seen ten or more times. The antigen it recognizes is unknown. No clone much larger than this one lies a single base away; base qualities are absent. A patient counted as having stable Graves' hyperthyroidism if no progression to ophthalmopathy occurred over 18 months of follow-up. Hyperthyroidism patients were newly diagnosed, with disease duration under 2 months, and aged 18 to 65 years. Any patient with an uncontrolled infection, another autoimmune disease, pregnancy or lactation was excluded. Clinical symptoms, serum thyroxine and TRAb, thyroid ultrasound, and orbital computed tomography formed the basis for the diagnoses. PBMCs were separated from approximately 9.9 ml of fresh peripheral blood using Ficoll-Paque density gradient centrifugation. Trizol reagent was used to extract total RNA, and RNA quality was then checked on an Agilent 2100 Bioanalyzer. The TCR beta CDR3 regions were amplified from the RNA transcripts. A first-round RT-PCR of the TCR CDR3 used the HTBI primer set with the Qiagen OneStep RT-PCR kit. Libraries were constructed in a second round of multiplex PCR, after which size selection and purification were performed. Paired-end sequencing of the libraries was performed with 100 bp reads on an Illumina HiSeq2000. For the original study's pipeline: Raw data were processed with SOAPnuke, discarding reads with adapters, uncalled bases, mean Phred below 15, or no exact constant-primer or identifier match. High-quality paired reads were merged using COPE v1.2.5, and each unique nucleotide sequence was defined as a clonotype. MiTCR v1.1 was used to align the clonotypes against IMGT TRBV, TRBD and TRBJ reference segments. Analysis was restricted to V-J combinations with a frequency above 0.0001, which covered 98% to 99.2% of repertoires. A TCS score was defined as the ratio between F50 (clonal expansion) and ExV (chaos), using BLOSUM62-based TCRdist between CDR3 peptides within each V-J. Welch's t-statistics and random forest reduced roughly 540 V-J features to roughly 13, which were used in a naive Bayes classifier (R e1071). TCRdb took the public reads, trimmed them with fastp at Q25, ran MiXCR for clone calling and kept in-frame beta chains. One record per CDR3 amino acid sequence lists the most common genes and DNA. These V and J calls are TCRdb output, not the study's own analysis. The sample data list 700,000 or so distinct CDR3 sequences, and about 17% of these were observed just once. Of the sample, around 8.1% falls within the top ten clones.

V has 6 bases trimmed and J has 6 bases trimmed; junction bases matching no gene number 3. The cysteine opens and the phenylalanine closes a CDR3 of 12 amino acids. CDR3 DNA is the only sequence kept; it has 36 bases, read in frame from the first base. The receptor was isolated from a man in his late teens or twenties with Graves' hyperthyroidism. The chain is encoded by TRBV12-3 or TRBV12-4 joined to TRBJ2-3, with TRBD2 identical over 7 junction bases. The sample taken for sequencing was blood. The CDR3 sequence is CASSRAGDTQYF. The DNA sequence is as follows: TGTGCCAGCAGCCGAGCGGGGGATACGCAGTATTTT.